This record covers a single TCR beta chain. Produced via immunoSEQ multiplex PCR; TCRdb's table is partial and in-frame only. In the table there are 75,000 to 90,000 clones, around 83% of which are singletons. The sample originates from a study of OX40 agonist ivuxolimab in advanced cancers. The source was CD4+ or CD8+ T cells sorted from blood, collected in a trial of the OX40 agonist ivuxolimab. This receptor was taken from an adult with an advanced solid tumor such as melanoma, head and neck, liver or kidney cancer.

The CDR3: CASSLGGAAGSSAQHF. In nucleotides, the CDR3 is TGTGCCAGCAGCTTGGGCGGGGCCGCCGGGTCGTCGGCCCAGCATTTT. The rearrangement uses TRBV5-8 and TRBJ1-5, with D maybe TRBD1 (5 bases). Deletions cut 0 bases from V and 11 bases from J, with 21 bases between. The CDR3 runs to 16 residues. Per the germline V gene, CDR1 is SGHTS and CDR2 is YDEGEE.